By share of the sample, the clone carrying this T cell receptor (beta chain) is medium-sized. Its antigen remains unidentified. The data belong to a study of siplizumab effects on memory and regulatory T cells. For the study at large: Paired mixed lymphocyte reactions used siplizumab at about 1 ug/mL or no drug. Points from the study as a whole: Naive T cells looked more diverse than memory cells, and they looked like major contributors to the alloresponse.

Trimming cost V 4 bases and J 6 bases, with 14 bases left between them. CDR3 length: 13 amino acids. Germline V gene lookup returns CDR1 SGHRS and CDR2 YFSETQ. Coculturing of the mixed lymphocyte reaction cells was performed at 37°C for less than 7 days. Assay: immunoSEQ multiplex PCR; the TCRdb copy retains only in-frame clones and omits some. The sample contains 9,900 or so clones, about 43% of which appear only once. Sequenced sample: CFSE-low (dividing) CD4+ T cells sorted from an allogeneic mixed lymphocyte reaction. This TCR was sampled from a human donor in good health; the cells came from an allogeneic mixed lymphocyte reaction. The V and J genes are TRBV5-1 and TRBJ2-7; tentatively, D is TRBD1 (5 bases). CDR3 loop: CASSPQGRSEQYF. The CDR3 nucleotides are TGCGCCAGCAGCCCCCAGGGAAGGAGCGAGCAGTACTTC. Combining the CDR3 with reference TRBV5-1 and TRBJ2-7 gives the whole variable domain KAGVTQTPRYLIKTRGQQVTLSCSPISGHRSVSWYQQTPGQGLQFLFEYFSETQRNKGNFPGRFSGRQFSNSRSEMNVSTLELGDSALYLCASSPQGRSEQYFGPGTRLTVT.